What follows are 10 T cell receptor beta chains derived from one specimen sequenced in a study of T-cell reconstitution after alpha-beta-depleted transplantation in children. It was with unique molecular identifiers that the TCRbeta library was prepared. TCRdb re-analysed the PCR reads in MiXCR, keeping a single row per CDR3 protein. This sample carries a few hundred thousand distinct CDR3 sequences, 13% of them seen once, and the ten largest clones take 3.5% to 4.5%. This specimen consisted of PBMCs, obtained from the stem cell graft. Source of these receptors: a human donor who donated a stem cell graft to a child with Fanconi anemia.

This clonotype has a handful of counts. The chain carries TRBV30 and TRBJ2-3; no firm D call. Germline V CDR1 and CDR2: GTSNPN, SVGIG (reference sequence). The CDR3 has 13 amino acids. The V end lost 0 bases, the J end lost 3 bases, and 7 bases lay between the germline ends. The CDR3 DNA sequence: TGTGCCTGGAGTGTTGGGGTAACAGATACGCAGTATTTT. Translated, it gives CAWSVGVTDTQYF.

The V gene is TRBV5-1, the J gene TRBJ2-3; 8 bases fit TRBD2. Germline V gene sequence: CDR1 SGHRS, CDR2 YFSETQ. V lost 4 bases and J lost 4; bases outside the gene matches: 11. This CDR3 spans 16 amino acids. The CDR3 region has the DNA TGCGCCAGCAGCACCGGGACTAGTGCATCGGCAGATACGCAGTATTTT. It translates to CASSTGTSASADTQYF. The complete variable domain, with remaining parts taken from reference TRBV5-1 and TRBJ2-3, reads KAGVTQTPRYLIKTRGQQVTLSCSPISGHRSVSWYQQTPGQGLQFLFEYFSETQRNKGNFPGRFSGRQFSNSRSEMNVSTLELGDSALYLCASSTGTSASADTQYFGPGTRLTVL.

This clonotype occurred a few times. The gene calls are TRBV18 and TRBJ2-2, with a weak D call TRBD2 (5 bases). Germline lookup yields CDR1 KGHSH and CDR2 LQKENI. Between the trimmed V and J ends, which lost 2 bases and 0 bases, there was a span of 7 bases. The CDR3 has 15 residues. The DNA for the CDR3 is TGTGCCAGCTCACCAGACGGGACGAACACCGGGGAGCTGTTTTTT. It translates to CASSPDGTNTGELFF.

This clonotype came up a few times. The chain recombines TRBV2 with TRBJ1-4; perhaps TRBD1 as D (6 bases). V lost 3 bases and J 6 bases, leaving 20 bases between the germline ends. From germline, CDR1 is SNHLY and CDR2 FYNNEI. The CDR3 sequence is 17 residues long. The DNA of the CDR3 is TGTGCCAGCAGTGACGGGGGGGCTGCCTACGGTGATGAAAAACTGTTTTTT. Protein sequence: CASSDGGAAYGDEKLFF.

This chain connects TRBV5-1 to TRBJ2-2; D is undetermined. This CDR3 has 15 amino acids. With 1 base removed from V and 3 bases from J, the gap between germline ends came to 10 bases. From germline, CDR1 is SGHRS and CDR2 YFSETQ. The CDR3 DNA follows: TGCGCCAGCAGCTTGAAAATTCCCCACACCGGGGAGCTGTTTTTT. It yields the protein CASSLKIPHTGELFF.

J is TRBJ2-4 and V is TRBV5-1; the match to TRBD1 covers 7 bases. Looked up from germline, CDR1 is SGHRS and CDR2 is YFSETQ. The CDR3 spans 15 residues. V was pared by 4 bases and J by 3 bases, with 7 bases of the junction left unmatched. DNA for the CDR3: TGCGCCAGCAGCCCACAGGGGTCAGACAAAAACATTCAGTACTTC. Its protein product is CASSPQGSDKNIQYF. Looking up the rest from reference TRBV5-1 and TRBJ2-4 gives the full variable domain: KAGVTQTPRYLIKTRGQQVTLSCSPISGHRSVSWYQQTPGQGLQFLFEYFSETQRNKGNFPGRFSGRQFSNSRSEMNVSTLELGDSALYLCASSPQGSDKNIQYFGAGTRLSVL.

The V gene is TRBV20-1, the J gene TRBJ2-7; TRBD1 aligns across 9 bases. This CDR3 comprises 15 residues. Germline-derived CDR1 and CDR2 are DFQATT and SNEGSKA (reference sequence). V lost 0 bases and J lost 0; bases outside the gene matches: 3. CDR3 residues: CSARDWDRDSYEQYF. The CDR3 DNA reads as TGCAGTGCTAGAGATTGGGACAGGGACTCCTACGAGCAGTACTTC.

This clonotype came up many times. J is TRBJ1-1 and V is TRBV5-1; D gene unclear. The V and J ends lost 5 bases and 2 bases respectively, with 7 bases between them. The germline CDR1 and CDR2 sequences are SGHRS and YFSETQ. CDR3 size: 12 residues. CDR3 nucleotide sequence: TGCGCCAGCAGGAATACTAACACTGAAGCTTTCTTT. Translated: CASRNTNTEAFF.

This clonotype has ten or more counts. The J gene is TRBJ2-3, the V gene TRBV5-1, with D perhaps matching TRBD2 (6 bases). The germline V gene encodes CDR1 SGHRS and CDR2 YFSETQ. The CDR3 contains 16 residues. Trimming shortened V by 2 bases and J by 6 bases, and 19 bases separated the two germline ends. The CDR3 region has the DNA TGCGCCAGCAGCTTAGGGACTGACCTTGAGTTGGATACGCAGTATTTT. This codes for CASSLGTDLELDTQYF.

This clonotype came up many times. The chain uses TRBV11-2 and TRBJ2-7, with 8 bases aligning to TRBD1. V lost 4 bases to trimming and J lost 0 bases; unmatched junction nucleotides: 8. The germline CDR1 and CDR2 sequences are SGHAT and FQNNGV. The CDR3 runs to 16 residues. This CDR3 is CASSSQGAGSSYEQYV. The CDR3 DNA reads TGTGCCAGCAGCTCGCAGGGGGCTGGTAGCTCCTACGAGCAGTACGTC.